One and the same sample provided the 10 T cell receptor beta chains below, sequenced in a study of blood T cells in healthy people across ages. It was with a sample-barcoded 5' primer and a J-beta primer mix that a second PCR of roughly 7 to 12 cycles was run. Via MiXCR, TCRdb re-called the 5' RACE reads, giving one row per CDR3 protein. The data show 700,000 to 800,000 distinct CDR3 sequences, roughly 47% seen once. Material for sequencing was blood. The receptors originated from a woman aged 55-69 years in good health.

V and J are TRBV20-1 and TRBJ1-1, with 8 bases matching TRBD1. V gave up 3 bases and J gave up 4 bases; unmatched junction bases: 4. CDR1 and CDR2 (germline): DFQATT, SNEGSKA (reference sequence). This CDR3 contains 13 residues. CDR3 region: CSASRTGGTEAFF. CDR3 nucleotide sequence: TGCAGTGCTAGCCGAACAGGGGGCACTGAAGCTTTCTTT.

This chain joins TRBV11-2 and TRBJ2-1; 10 nucleotides agree with TRBD2. The assigned J gene may be wrong: the sequence end matches TRBJ2-7 better. The CDR3 covers 15 residues. The germline gives CDR1 SGHAT, CDR2 FQNNGV. The chain's CDR3 is CASSLTSGPINEQYF. DNA for the CDR3: TGTGCCAGCAGCTTGACTAGCGGGCCTATCAATGAGCAGTACTTC.

In this sample, this clonotype turned up once. The V and J genes are TRBV7-3 and TRBJ2-1, with 9 bases identical to TRBD2. The germline V gene encodes CDR1 SGHTA and CDR2 FQGTGA. The CDR3 has 19 residues. The V and J ends lost 5 bases and 5 bases, in that order; junction bases with no gene match: 19. The CDR3: CASSPLGGTSRRNNNEQFF. CDR3 sequence (DNA): TGTGCCAGCAGCCCCCTCGGGGGGACTAGCAGGAGGAACAACAATGAGCAGTTCTTC.

The chain links TRBV5-1 to TRBJ1-1; a weak D match, TRBD1 (5 bases). Germline assignment: CDR1 SGHRS and CDR2 YFSETQ. The CDR3 runs to 15 residues. Between the trimmed V and J ends, which lost 5 bases and 5 bases, there was a span of 19 bases. CDR3 sequence reads: CASSTGDPWGTEAFF. The CDR3 DNA reads TGCGCCAGCAGTACTGGGGACCCATGGGGGACTGAAGCTTTCTTT.

As concerns this clonotype: This may be a read error: a much more frequent sequence differs by one nucleotide. The gene calls are TRBV3-1 and TRBJ2-1; 9 bases align to TRBD2. Germline values: CDR1 LGHDT, CDR2 YNNKEL (reference sequence). The CDR3 runs 16 residues. The J segment lost 10 bases and the V segment lost 1 base, leaving 11 bases of the junction unmatched. CDR3 amino acids: CASSQGLAVIRKEQFF. CDR3 sequence (DNA): TGTGCCAGCAGCCAAGGACTAGCGGTCATAAGGAAGGAGCAGTTCTTC.

The sample holds a few counts of this clonotype. The chain joins TRBV7-9 to TRBJ2-3, with D possibly matching TRBD2 (5 bases). Germline lookup yields CDR1 SEHNR and CDR2 FQNEAQ (reference sequence). The CDR3 consists of 12 residues. CDR3 sequence reads: CVNPGGTDTQYF. The CDR3 DNA follows: TGTGTCAACCCCGGGGGCACAGATACGCAGTATTTT.

There are a few counts of this clonotype. The chain couples TRBV4-1 to TRBJ1-2; 8 positions match TRBD1. Looked up from germline, CDR1 is MGHRA and CDR2 is YSYEKL. The CDR3 consists of 17 residues. Trimming cost V 0 bases and J 7 bases; bases outside gene matches: 13. The CDR3 is CASSQDEGAGGHSGYTF. CDR3 DNA: TGCGCCAGCAGCCAAGATGAAGGGGCAGGGGGCCATAGTGGCTACACCTTC.

With regard to this clonotype: An end of the junction differs from the germline gene, which may be a read error. V and J are TRBV12-3 or TRBV12-4 and TRBJ2-7; D is undetermined. The CDR3 runs to 13 residues. CDR3 sequence (DNA): TGTGCCAACAGTTCCCCCCACCTCTACGAGCAGTACTTC. Amino acid sequence: CANSSPHLYEQYF.

The V call is TRBV9, the J call TRBJ1-2; D is undetermined. CDR3 length: 16 amino acids. CDR1 and CDR2 (germline): SGDLS, YYNGEE. Trimming took 4 bases from V and 2 from J, leaving 18 bases between them. CDR3 protein: CASSPPEEVINYGYTF. CDR3 coding DNA: TGTGCCAGCAGCCCCCCGGAGGAGGTAATCAACTATGGCTACACCTTC. The full variable domain, with the rest looked up from reference TRBV9 and TRBJ1-2, is DSGVTQTPKHLITATGQRVTLRCSPRSGDLSVYWYQQSLDQGLQFLIQYYNGEERAKGNILERFSAQQFPDLHSELNLSSLELGDSALYFCASSPPEEVINYGYTFGSGTRLTVV.

The chain carries TRBV6-6 and TRBJ2-6, with 12 bases aligning to TRBD1. Germline CDR1 and CDR2: MNHNY and SVGAGI (reference sequence). V shed 11 bases, J shed 5 bases, and the junction held 7 bases outside the gene matches. This CDR3 comprises 15 residues. CDR3: CAGGQGAFRANVLTF. The CDR3 region has the DNA TGTGCCGGGGGACAGGGGGCGTTCAGGGCCAACGTCCTGACTTTC.